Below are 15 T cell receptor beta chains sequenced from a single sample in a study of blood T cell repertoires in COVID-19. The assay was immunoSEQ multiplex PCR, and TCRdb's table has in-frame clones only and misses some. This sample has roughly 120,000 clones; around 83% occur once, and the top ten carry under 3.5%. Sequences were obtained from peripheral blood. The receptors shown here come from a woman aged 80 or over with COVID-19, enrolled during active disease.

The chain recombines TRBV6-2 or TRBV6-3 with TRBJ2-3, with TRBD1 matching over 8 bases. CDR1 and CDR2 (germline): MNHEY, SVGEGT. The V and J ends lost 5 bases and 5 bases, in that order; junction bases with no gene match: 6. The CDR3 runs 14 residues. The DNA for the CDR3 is TGTGCCAGCAGTGACAGGGGCGGAGGAGATACGCAGTATTTT. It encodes CASSDRGGGDTQYF.

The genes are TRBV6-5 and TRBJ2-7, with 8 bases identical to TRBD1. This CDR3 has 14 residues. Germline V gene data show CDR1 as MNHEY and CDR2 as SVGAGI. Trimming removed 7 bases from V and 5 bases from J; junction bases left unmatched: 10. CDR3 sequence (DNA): TGTGCCAGCATTCTAGACAGGGGAGATGACGAGCAGTACTTC. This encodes CASILDRGDDEQYF.

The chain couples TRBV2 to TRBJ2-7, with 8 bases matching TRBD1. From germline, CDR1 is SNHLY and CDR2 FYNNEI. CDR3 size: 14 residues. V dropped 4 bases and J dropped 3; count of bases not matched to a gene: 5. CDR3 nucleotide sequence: TGTGCCAGCAGTGTGACAGGGGCCATCTACGAGCAGTACTTC. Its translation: CASSVTGAIYEQYF.

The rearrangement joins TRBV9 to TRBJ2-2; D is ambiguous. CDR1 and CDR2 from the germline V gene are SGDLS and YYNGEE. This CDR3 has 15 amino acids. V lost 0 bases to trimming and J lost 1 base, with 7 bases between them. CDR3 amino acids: CASSVAPENTGELFF. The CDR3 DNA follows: TGTGCCAGCAGCGTAGCTCCAGAGAACACCGGGGAGCTGTTTTTT.

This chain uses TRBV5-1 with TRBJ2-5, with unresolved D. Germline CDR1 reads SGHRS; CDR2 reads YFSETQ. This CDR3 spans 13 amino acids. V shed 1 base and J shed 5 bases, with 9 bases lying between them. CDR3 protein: CASSLNRGETQYF. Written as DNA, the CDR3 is TGCGCCAGCAGCTTGAACCGCGGCGAGACCCAGTACTTC. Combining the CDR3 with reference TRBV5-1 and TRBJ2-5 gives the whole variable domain KAGVTQTPRYLIKTRGQQVTLSCSPISGHRSVSWYQQTPGQGLQFLFEYFSETQRNKGNFPGRFSGRQFSNSRSEMNVSTLELGDSALYLCASSLNRGETQYFGPGTRLLVL.

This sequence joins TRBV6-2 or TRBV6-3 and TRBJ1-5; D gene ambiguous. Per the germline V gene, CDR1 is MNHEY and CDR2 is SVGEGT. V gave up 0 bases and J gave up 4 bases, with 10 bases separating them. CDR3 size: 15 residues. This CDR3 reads CASSYSRTRNQPQHF. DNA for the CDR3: TGTGCCAGCAGTTACTCCAGAACAAGAAATCAGCCCCAGCATTTT.

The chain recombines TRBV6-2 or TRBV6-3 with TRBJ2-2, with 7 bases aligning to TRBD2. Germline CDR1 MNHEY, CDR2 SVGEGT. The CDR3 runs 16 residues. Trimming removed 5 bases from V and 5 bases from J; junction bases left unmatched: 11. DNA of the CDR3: TGTGCCAGCAGTCTCCGGGACTACCTGAAAACCGGGGAGCTGTTTTTT. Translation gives CASSLRDYLKTGELFF.

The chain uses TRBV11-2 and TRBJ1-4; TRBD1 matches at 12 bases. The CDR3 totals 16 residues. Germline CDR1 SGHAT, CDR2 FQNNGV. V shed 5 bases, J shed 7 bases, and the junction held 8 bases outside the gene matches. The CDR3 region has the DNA TGTGCCAGCAGCCGCACGTCGGGACAGGGGGCTGAAAAACTGTTTTTT. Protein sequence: CASSRTSGQGAEKLFF.

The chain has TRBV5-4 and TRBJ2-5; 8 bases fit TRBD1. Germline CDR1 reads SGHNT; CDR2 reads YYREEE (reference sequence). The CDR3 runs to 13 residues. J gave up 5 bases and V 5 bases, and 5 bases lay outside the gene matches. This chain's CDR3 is CASRRQGTETQYF. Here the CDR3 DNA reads TGTGCCAGCAGAAGACAGGGGACTGAGACCCAGTACTTC.

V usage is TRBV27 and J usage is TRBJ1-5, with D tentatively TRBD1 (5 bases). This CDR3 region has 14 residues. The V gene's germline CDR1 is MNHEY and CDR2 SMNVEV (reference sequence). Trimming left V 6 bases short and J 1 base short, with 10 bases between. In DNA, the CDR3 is TGTGCCAGCAGCCGGGGGGGAAGCAATCAGCCCCAGCATTTT. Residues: CASSRGGSNQPQHF.

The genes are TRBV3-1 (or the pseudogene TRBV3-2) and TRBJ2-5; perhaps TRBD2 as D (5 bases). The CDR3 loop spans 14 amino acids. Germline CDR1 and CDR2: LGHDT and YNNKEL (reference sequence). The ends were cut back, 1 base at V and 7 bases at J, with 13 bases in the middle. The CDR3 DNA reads TGTGCCAGCAGCCAAGTAACCGGGATAGGGACCCAGTACTTC. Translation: CASSQVTGIGTQYF.

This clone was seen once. The CDR3 loop is CASSPGQGKTDIQYF. CDR3 DNA: TGTGCCAGCAGCCCCGGACAGGGCAAGACGGACATTCAGTACTTC. The chain combines TRBV6-5 with TRBJ2-4; TRBD1 aligns across 8 bases. V lost 6 bases to trimming and J lost 8 bases; unmatched junction nucleotides: 12. CDR3 length equals 15 residues. Germline loops: CDR1 MNHEY, CDR2 SVGAGI.

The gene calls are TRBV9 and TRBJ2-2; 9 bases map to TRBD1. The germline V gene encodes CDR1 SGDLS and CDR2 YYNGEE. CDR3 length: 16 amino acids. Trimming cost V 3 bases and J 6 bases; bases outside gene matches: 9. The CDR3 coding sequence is TGTGCCAGCAGCGAATATGGACAGGGGCAGTCCGGGGAGCTGTTTTTT. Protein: CASSEYGQGQSGELFF.

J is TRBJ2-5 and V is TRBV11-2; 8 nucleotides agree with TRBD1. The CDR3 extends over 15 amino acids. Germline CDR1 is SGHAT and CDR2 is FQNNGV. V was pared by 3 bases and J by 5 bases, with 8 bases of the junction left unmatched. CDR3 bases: TGTGCCAGCAGCTTTAATTCAGGGGGCTCGGAGACCCAGTACTTC. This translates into CASSFNSGGSETQYF.

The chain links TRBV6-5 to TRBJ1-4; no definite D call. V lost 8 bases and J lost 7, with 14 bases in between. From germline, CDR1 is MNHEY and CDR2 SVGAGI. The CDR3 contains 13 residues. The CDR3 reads CASWVSGSEKLFF. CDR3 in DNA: TGTGCCAGCTGGGTCTCTGGGAGTGAAAAACTGTTTTTT.